This T cell receptor (beta chain) originates from a study of OX40 agonist ivuxolimab in advanced cancers. Method: immunoSEQ multiplex PCR; TCRdb's copy keeps in-frame clones and lacks some. The data hold 65,000 to 100,000 clones, with around 94% observed a single time. V was clipped by 7 bases and J by 0 bases, with 9 bases between them. This CDR3 is built from 13 residues. The V gene's germline CDR1 is MNHEY and CDR2 SVGAGI. This sample comprised CD4+ or CD8+ T cells sorted from blood, obtained in a trial of the OX40 agonist ivuxolimab. The chain carries TRBV6-5 and TRBJ2-5, with D perhaps matching TRBD1 (5 bases). The origin of this receptor is an adult with an advanced solid tumor such as melanoma, head and neck, liver or kidney cancer. This CDR3 reads CASTPGYQETQYF. CDR3 sequence (DNA): TGTGCCAGCACTCCAGGGTACCAAGAGACCCAGTACTTC.